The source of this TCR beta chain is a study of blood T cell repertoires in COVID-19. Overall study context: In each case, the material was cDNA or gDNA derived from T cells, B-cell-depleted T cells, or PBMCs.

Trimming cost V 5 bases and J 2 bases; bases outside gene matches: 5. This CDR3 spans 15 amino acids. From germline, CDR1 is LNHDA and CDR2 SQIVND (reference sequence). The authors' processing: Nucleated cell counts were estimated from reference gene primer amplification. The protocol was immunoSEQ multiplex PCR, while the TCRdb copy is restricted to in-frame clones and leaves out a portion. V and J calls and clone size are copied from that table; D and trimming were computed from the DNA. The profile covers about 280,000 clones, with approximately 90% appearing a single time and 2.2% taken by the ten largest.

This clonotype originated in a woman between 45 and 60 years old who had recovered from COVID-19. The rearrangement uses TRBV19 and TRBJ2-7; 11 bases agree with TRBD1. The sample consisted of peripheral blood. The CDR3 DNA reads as TGTGCCAGTAGTGCCACGGGACAGGGGGCCTACGAGCAGTACTTC. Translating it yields CASSATGQGAYEQYF.